These 16 T cell receptor beta chains came from one sample sequenced in a study of blood T cell repertoires in COVID-19 (dated by TCRdb to 2018 to 2021). The method was the immunoSEQ multiplex PCR assay. TCRdb mirrors the immuneACCESS table, restricted to in-frame sequences. Some clones are absent from its copies; in checked studies, under half trace to an unresolved V gene, and the reason for the others is unknown. This sample has approximately 290,000 clones in its table, and 85% to 90% of those were observed once. Around 0.84% of the sample is taken by the ten largest. Sequencing input: peripheral blood. These receptor sequences come from a man in his thirties or forties with acute or convalescent COVID-19.

This clone was recorded a few times. The chain joins TRBV14 to TRBJ2-2; 7 nucleotides line up with TRBD2. Germline-derived CDR1 and CDR2 are SGHDN and FVKESK. The V and J ends lost 4 bases and 4 bases, in that order; junction bases with no gene match: 6. The CDR3 covers 15 residues. Here the CDR3 DNA reads TGTGCCAGCAGCCTTCGGACGGGGGGCACCGGGGAGCTGTTTTTT. It specifies CASSLRTGGTGELFF.

This clone was counted once. The chain links TRBV7-9 to TRBJ1-1, with D perhaps matching TRBD1 (6 bases). This CDR3 has 14 residues. The V gene's germline CDR1 is SEHNR and CDR2 FQNEAQ (reference sequence). V was pared by 5 bases and J by 10 bases, with 20 bases between. The CDR3 DNA is TGTGCCAGCAGCCACCCCCGGGGGGCAGGAGGAGCTTTCTTT. Translating it yields CASSHPRGAGGAFF.

The rearrangement links TRBV7-8 to TRBJ2-7, with 12 bases fitting TRBD2. The CDR3 has 17 residues. After removal of 2 bases from V and 4 bases from J, the junction contained 9 bases not matched to a gene. Germline CDR1 SGHVS, CDR2 FQNEAQ. CDR3 loop: CASSLSPGLAGTYEQYF. The CDR3 DNA follows: TGTGCCAGCAGCTTAAGTCCCGGACTAGCGGGGACGTACGAGCAGTACTTC.

The chain carries TRBV24-1 and TRBJ2-1; the D gene is possibly TRBD2 (5 bases). There are 16 residues in the CDR3. Trimming pared 3 bases from V and 0 bases from J, leaving 11 bases between. Germline V gene sequence: CDR1 KGHDR, CDR2 SFDVKD. CDR3 in DNA: TGTGCCACCAGTGATCGACAAACTAGCTCCTACAATGAGCAGTTCTTC. This sequence encodes CATSDRQTSSYNEQFF.

The chain uses TRBV19 and TRBJ2-1; 15 positions match TRBD2. V gave up 5 bases and J gave up 9 bases; unmatched junction bases: 5. CDR3 length: 15 residues. Germline values: CDR1 LNHDA, CDR2 SQIVND (reference sequence). DNA of the CDR3: TGTGCCAGTAGTCCCGGACTAGCGGGGGGGCGTGAGCAGTTCTTC. This gives the protein CASSPGLAGGREQFF.

V and J are TRBV5-4 and TRBJ2-7, with D perhaps matching TRBD2 (7 bases). Germline values: CDR1 SGHNT, CDR2 YYREEE (reference sequence). The CDR3 spans 14 residues. V was trimmed by 1 base and J by 3 bases, leaving 11 bases between them. In DNA form, the CDR3 reads TGTGCCAGCAGCTTGAGGGGGGGAGGCTACGAGCAGTACTTC. Its translation: CASSLRGGGYEQYF.

This chain links TRBV5-1 with TRBJ2-3; 7 positions agree with TRBD1. Trimming removed 3 bases from V and 0 bases from J; junction bases left unmatched: 4. This CDR3 contains 15 residues. The germline CDR1 and CDR2 sequences are SGHRS and YFSETQ. The CDR3 DNA follows: TGCGCCAGCAGCTACACAGGGGAAAGCACAGATACGCAGTATTTT. This sequence encodes CASSYTGESTDTQYF.

V and J are TRBV2 and TRBJ2-7; 10 bases align to TRBD2. The CDR3 extends over 15 amino acids. Germline CDR1 SNHLY, CDR2 FYNNEI. With V trimmed by 3 bases and J by 5 bases, 7 bases remained unmatched. The CDR3 nucleotides read TGTGCCAGCAGTGATATAAGCGGGGGGGCCCACGAGCAGTACTTC. This translates into CASSDISGGAHEQYF. The variable domain in full, with the rest retrieved from reference TRBV2 and TRBJ2-7, is EPEVTQTPSHQVTQMGQEVILRCVPISNHLYFYWYRQILGQKVEFLVSFYNNEISEKSEIFDDQFSVERPDGSNFTLKIRSTKLEDSAMYFCASSDISGGAHEQYFGPGTRLTVT.

The chain employs TRBV11-2 and TRBJ1-6; D not certain. Germline lookup yields CDR1 SGHAT and CDR2 FQNNGV. This CDR3 comprises 14 residues. With 6 bases removed from V and 0 bases from J, the gap between germline ends came to 6 bases. The CDR3 region is CASRQSSYNSPLHF. DNA for the CDR3: TGTGCCAGCAGACAGAGCTCCTATAATTCACCCCTCCACTTT.

V is TRBV30 and J is TRBJ1-2; TRBD1 agrees at 7 bases. Germline V gives CDR1 GTSNPN, CDR2 SVGIG (reference sequence). The CDR3 extends over 13 amino acids. V lost 3 bases and J lost 5; bases outside the gene matches: 6. CDR3 bases: TGTGCCTGGAGGACGGGACAGACGTATGGCTACACCTTC. It encodes CAWRTGQTYGYTF.

The V and J genes are TRBV2 and TRBJ2-1, with TRBD2 identical over 11 bases. V trimming: 7 bases; J trimming: 6 bases; junction bases outside the gene matches: 11. This CDR3 region has 16 residues. The germline CDR1 and CDR2 sequences are SNHLY and FYNNEI. The CDR3 here is CASMEILAGASNEQFF. In nucleotides, the CDR3 is TGTGCCAGCATGGAGATACTAGCGGGAGCCAGCAATGAGCAGTTCTTC.

This clone was found once. CDR3 DNA: TGTGCCAGCAGGAGGGACAGGGGAATATCTAACTATGGCTACACCTTC. Amino acids: CASRRDRGISNYGYTF. The V gene is TRBV28, the J gene TRBJ1-2; 10 positions match TRBD1. Germline V gives CDR1 MDHEN, CDR2 SYDVKM. Trimming took 6 bases from V and 0 from J; bases not matched to a gene: 7. The CDR3 consists of 16 residues.

This clone has only one observation. This sequence joins TRBV9 and TRBJ1-1, with D perhaps matching TRBD1 (5 bases). The CDR3 covers 14 residues. V was cut by 4 bases and J by 5 bases, with 15 bases left in between. Germline V gives CDR1 SGDLS, CDR2 YYNGEE. The CDR3 DNA follows: TGTGCCAGCAGCCCCACGGCAGGGAGGACTGAAGCTTTCTTT. It encodes CASSPTAGRTEAFF. The full variable domain, its missing parts supplied by reference TRBV9 and TRBJ1-1, is DSGVTQTPKHLITATGQRVTLRCSPRSGDLSVYWYQQSLDQGLQFLIQYYNGEERAKGNILERFSAQQFPDLHSELNLSSLELGDSALYFCASSPTAGRTEAFFGQGTRLTVV.

This chain links TRBV9 with TRBJ2-2, with TRBD2 as a possible D gene (7 bases). Germline CDR1 is SGDLS and CDR2 is YYNGEE. V dropped 3 bases and J dropped 4 bases, with 16 bases sitting between them. This CDR3 region has 16 residues. The CDR3 loop reads CASSAGLGGRTGELFF. The CDR3 region has the DNA TGTGCCAGCAGCGCTGGACTAGGGGGGCGCACCGGGGAGCTGTTTTTT.

The gene calls are TRBV6-1 and TRBJ2-5; 9 bases match TRBD1. Trimming at V came to 6 bases and at J to 5 bases, leaving 7 bases not matched to a gene. Germline lookup yields CDR1 MNHNS and CDR2 SASEGT. The CDR3 consists of 14 residues. Here the CDR3 reads CASRPDRGVETQYF. The CDR3 bases are TGTGCCAGCAGACCGGACAGGGGAGTTGAGACCCAGTACTTC.

This clone occurred once. The J gene is TRBJ1-5, the V gene TRBV9, with 7 bases identical to TRBD1. CDR3 length: 16 residues. V shed 0 bases and J 3 bases; nucleotides not matched to a gene: 6. Germline loops: CDR1 SGDLS, CDR2 YYNGEE. Here the CDR3 DNA reads TGTGCCAGCAGCGTAGGAGGGGGACAGTTCAATCAGCCCCAGCATTTT. It specifies CASSVGGGQFNQPQHF.